This T cell receptor (beta chain) was captured by sequencing in a study of CD8+CD57+ T cells in acquired aplastic anemia. In the study overall: DNA recovered from sorted CD4+ and CD8+ cells had a mean of approximately 3.4 ug.

CDR3 length equals 16 residues. V dropped 5 bases and J dropped 2; count of bases not matched to a gene: 5. Germline values: CDR1 MGHDK, CDR2 SYGVNS. Investigators profiled TCR beta VDJ and CDR3 from genomic DNA template. TCRdb analysed the reads with MiXCR anew, one entry per CDR3 protein. The repertoire has hundreds of thousands of distinct CDR3 sequences, 56% of them found once; the top ten carry 1.3%. Patients chosen for sequencing had shown CD8+CD57+ cell expansion by flow cytometry. Blood came from patients not yet given any therapy. Study-level results: Between the patient and control groups, CD8+ Simpson's diversity did not differ significantly. In common between the patients and the controls were nearly 30 CD8+ CDR3 sequences.

This clonotype was counted a single time. No antigen is known for it. The material sequenced was sorted CD4+, CD8+, or CD8+CD57+ T cells (not recorded which) from PBMCs. This TCR derives from a human donor with aplastic anemia. J is TRBJ2-5 and V is TRBV25-1; TRBD2 aligns across 13 bases. CDR3: CASSTTSGGQQETQYF. CDR3 sequence (DNA): TGTGCCAGCAGTACGACTAGCGGGGGGCAGCAAGAGACCCAGTACTTC.